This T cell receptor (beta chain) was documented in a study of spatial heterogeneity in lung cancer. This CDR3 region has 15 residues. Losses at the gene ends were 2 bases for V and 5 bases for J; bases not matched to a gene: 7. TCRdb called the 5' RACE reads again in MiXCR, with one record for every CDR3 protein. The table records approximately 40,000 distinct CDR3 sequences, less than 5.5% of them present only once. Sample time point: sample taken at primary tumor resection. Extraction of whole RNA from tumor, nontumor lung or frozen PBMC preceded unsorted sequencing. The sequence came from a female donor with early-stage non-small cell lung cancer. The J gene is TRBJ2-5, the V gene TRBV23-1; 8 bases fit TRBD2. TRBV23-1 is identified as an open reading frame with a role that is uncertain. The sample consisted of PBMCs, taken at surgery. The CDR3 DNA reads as TGCGCCAGCAGTCAACACGGGGGACTAGAGGAGACCCAGTACTTC. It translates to CASSQHGGLEETQYF.